What follows are 32 T cell receptor beta chains derived from one specimen sequenced in a study of CD8+CD57+ T cells in acquired aplastic anemia (dated by TCRdb to 2017 to 2018). Sequenced using an Illumina HiSeq 2000. Profiling of TCR beta VDJ combinations and CDR3 sequences used genomic DNA as the template. The raw public data were reprocessed by TCRdb itself: fastp quality trimming at Q25, MiXCR clonotype calling, in-frame beta chains only. For every CDR3 protein sequence, its rows merge into one entry that carries the most common genes and DNA. This sample comprises a few hundred thousand distinct CDR3 sequences, over 60% of them detected only once. The ten largest account for less than 30% of the sample. Sequences were obtained from sorted CD4+, CD8+, or CD8+CD57+ T cells (not recorded which) from PBMCs. The receptors here all came from a human donor in good health.

The J gene is TRBJ1-6, the V gene TRBV20-1; D remains unclear. V was clipped by 5 bases and J by 3 bases, with 8 bases between them. Germline CDR1 and CDR2: DFQATT and SNEGSKA (reference sequence). This CDR3 contains 13 residues. The CDR3 protein is CSAPKGYNSPLHF. CDR3 sequence (DNA): TGCAGTGCTCCCAAGGGCTATAATTCACCCCTCCACTTT.

Concerning this clonotype itself: This could be a read error, since a much larger clone is one nucleotide away. The chain is built from TRBV6-2 or TRBV6-3 and TRBJ2-7; 7 nucleotides agree with TRBD2. This CDR3 contains 16 residues. The germline V gene has CDR1 MNHEY and CDR2 SVGEGT. The V segment lost 0 bases and the J segment 6 bases; nucleotides outside the gene matches: 11. CDR3 coding DNA: TGTGCCAGCAGTTACTCGGCGCTAGCGGCTACCTGCGAGCAGTACTTC. Protein: CASSYSALAATCEQYF.

This clonotype has at least ten counts. The chain uses TRBV19 and TRBJ1-1; 7 nucleotides agree with TRBD1. This CDR3 contains 13 residues. From germline, CDR1 is LNHDA and CDR2 SQIVND (reference sequence). V trimming: 5 bases; J trimming: 4 bases; junction bases outside the gene matches: 4. The CDR3 loop reads CASSDRVGTEAFF. CDR3 in DNA: TGTGCCAGTAGTGACAGGGTTGGCACTGAAGCTTTCTTT.

In this sample, this clonotype turned up many times. CDR3 sequence: CASSPRDYPLSTDTQYF. CDR3 nucleotides: TGTGCCAGCAGCCCTCGGGACTACCCTTTAAGCACAGATACGCAGTATTTT. The chain recombines TRBV7-8 with TRBJ2-3, with 7 bases fitting TRBD2. CDR3 length: 17 amino acids. The germline CDR1 and CDR2 sequences are SGHVS and FQNEAQ. V shed 5 bases, J shed 0 bases, and the junction held 11 bases outside the gene matches. The entire variable domain, with the rest obtained from reference TRBV7-8 and TRBJ2-3, is as follows: GAGVSQSPRYKVAKRGQDVALRCDPISGHVSLFWYQQALGQGPEFLTYFQNEAQLDKSGLPSDRFFAERPEGSVSTLKIQRTQQEDSAVYLCASSPRDYPLSTDTQYFGPGTRLTVL.

This clonotype occurred many times. V gene TRBV6-4 combines with J gene TRBJ1-1; D perhaps matches TRBD1 (6 bases). Germline assignment: CDR1 MRHNA and CDR2 SNTAGT. Trimming left V 5 bases short and J 5 bases short, with 15 bases between. The length of the CDR3 is 14 residues. DNA for the CDR3: TGTGCCAGCAGTCGCGGGGGGCCGGGTACTGAAGCTTTCTTT. Amino acid sequence: CASSRGGPGTEAFF.

The chain employs TRBV11-3 and TRBJ2-5; either TRBD1 or TRBD2 may fit D (5 bases each). The CDR3 spans 15 residues. Germline CDR1 is SGHNT and CDR2 is YENEEA. Trimming took 1 base from V and 4 from J, leaving 13 bases between them. CDR3 region: CASSLVPSRGETQYF. As DNA, the CDR3 is TGTGCCAGCAGCTTAGTTCCTTCGAGGGGAGAGACCCAGTACTTC.

This clonotype was recorded at least ten times. CDR3 in amino acids: CASSVDPAGGRNEQFF. CDR3 in DNA: TGTGCCAGCAGCGTAGACCCAGCGGGGGGGCGCAATGAGCAGTTCTTC. The chain uses TRBV9 and TRBJ2-1, with TRBD2 matching over 10 bases. The CDR3 contains 16 residues. CDR1 is SGDLS, CDR2 YYNGEE, per germline. V gave up 0 bases and J gave up 6 bases; unmatched junction bases: 6.

This clonotype was seen just once. The rearrangement joins TRBV29-1 to TRBJ2-5; D gene ambiguous. Germline V gene sequence: CDR1 SQVTM, CDR2 ANQGSEA. This CDR3 is 13 amino acids long. Trimming pared 1 base from V and 1 base from J, leaving 7 bases between. CDR3 loop: CSVEGSSQETQYF. The CDR3 region has the DNA TGCAGCGTTGAAGGGTCTAGCCAAGAGACCCAGTACTTC.

This clonotype was observed a few times. The CDR3 nucleotides read TGCAGTGCTAGAGATTCAGGGCCTTCCTACGAGCAGTACTTC. Translation: CSARDSGPSYEQYF. The chain uses TRBV20-1 and TRBJ2-7; a weak D match, TRBD1 (5 bases). CDR1 and CDR2 (germline): DFQATT, SNEGSKA (reference sequence). With 0 bases removed from V and 1 base from J, the gap between germline ends came to 10 bases. This CDR3 spans 14 amino acids.

Of note for this clonotype: A clone one base away is much larger, so this may be a read error. The chain combines TRBV6-4 with TRBJ2-1; D ambiguous. This CDR3 is 15 amino acids long. In germline, CDR1 is MRHNA, CDR2 SNTAGT. In DNA form, the CDR3 reads TGTGCCAGCAGTGACGGAATTAGCTCCTACAGTGAGCAGTTCTTC. Residues: CASSDGISSYSEQFF.

The V gene is TRBV12-3 or TRBV12-4, the J gene TRBJ2-7; tentative D call: TRBD1 (5 bases). There are 11 residues in the CDR3. The V gene lost 6 bases and the J gene lost 4 bases, with 7 bases spanning the gap. The CDR3, as DNA: TGTGCCAGCAGGGGGCCTTACGAGCAGTACTTC. The encoded protein is CASRGPYEQYF.

The chain has TRBV29-1 and TRBJ1-2, with 7 bases lining up with TRBD1. This CDR3 is 12 amino acids long. Per the germline V gene, CDR1 is SQVTM and CDR2 is ANQGSEA. The trim removed 5 bases at V and 5 bases at J, leaving 5 bases unmatched. CDR3 amino acids: CSVFQGGYGYTF. CDR3 sequence (DNA): TGCAGCGTTTTCCAGGGGGGTTATGGCTACACCTTC.

This CDR3 reads CASSLSGTGTQETQYF. The CDR3 coding sequence is TGCGCCAGCAGCTTGTCCGGGACAGGAACCCAAGAGACCCAGTACTTC. The gene calls are TRBV5-1 and TRBJ2-5; the match to TRBD1 covers 8 bases. J lost 1 base, V lost 1 base, and 6 bases had no gene match. Germline loops: CDR1 SGHRS, CDR2 YFSETQ. The CDR3 runs 16 residues.

This clonotype showed up many times. This chain uses TRBV15 with TRBJ2-3; 11 bases align to TRBD2. The CDR3 covers 16 residues. V dropped 1 base and J dropped 2; count of bases not matched to a gene: 2. CDR1 and CDR2 from the germline V gene are LNHNV and YYDKDF (reference sequence). CDR3 sequence: CATSRGSGGATDTQYF. The DNA of the CDR3 is TGTGCCACCAGCAGAGGTAGCGGGGGGGCCACAGATACGCAGTATTTT.

The rearrangement joins TRBV6-1 to TRBJ1-6; TRBD1 aligns across 7 bases. CDR1 and CDR2 from the germline V gene are MNHNS and SASEGT. The length of the CDR3 is 14 residues. The V gene end was trimmed by 2 bases and the J gene end by 7 bases; junction bases not matched to a gene: 2. CDR3 in amino acids: CASSEKGANSPLHF. CDR3 nucleotide sequence: TGTGCCAGCAGTGAAAAGGGGGCGAATTCACCCCTCCACTTT.

A remark on this clonotype: Given a much more abundant clone one base away, this may be a read error. The chain uses TRBV7-9 and TRBJ1-6; 9 bases fit TRBD1. J lost 7 bases, V lost 6 bases, and 4 bases had no gene match. CDR3 size: 14 residues. The V gene's germline CDR1 is SEHNR and CDR2 FQNEAQ (reference sequence). The CDR3 spells CASRPGQGNSPLHF. In DNA form, the CDR3 reads TGTGCCAGCAGACCGGGACAGGGAAATTCACCCCTCCACTTT. Full variable domain (rest looked up from reference TRBV7-9 and TRBJ1-6): DTGVSQNPRHKITKRGQNVTFRCDPISEHNRLYWYRQTLGQGPEFLTYFQNEAQLEKSRLLSDRFSAERPKGSFSTLEIQRTEQGDSAMYLCASRPGQGNSPLHFGNGTRLTVT.

The J gene is TRBJ2-7, the V gene TRBV7-9; tentatively, D is TRBD1 (6 bases). Between the trimmed V and J ends, which lost 2 bases and 4 bases, there was a span of 9 bases. From germline, CDR1 is SEHNR and CDR2 FQNEAQ (reference sequence). The CDR3 covers 13 residues. CDR3 protein: CASSLNQGYEQYF. The DNA for the CDR3 is TGTGCCAGCAGCTTAAACCAGGGGTACGAGCAGTACTTC. Variable domain in full (rest from reference TRBV7-9 and TRBJ2-7): DTGVSQNPRHKITKRGQNVTFRCDPISEHNRLYWYRQTLGQGPEFLTYFQNEAQLEKSRLLSDRFSAERPKGSFSTLEIQRTEQGDSAMYLCASSLNQGYEQYFGPGTRLTVT.

This chain uses TRBV7-3 with TRBJ1-2, with D unresolved. CDR1 SGHTA and CDR2 FQGTGA come from the germline V gene. The CDR3 is 12 residues long. V lost 6 bases and J lost 7, with 12 bases in between. The CDR3 loop is CASSFFAGGYTF. In DNA, the CDR3 is TGTGCCAGCAGTTTCTTTGCAGGTGGCTACACCTTC.

The V call is TRBV7-9, the J call TRBJ1-4, with a weak D call TRBD1 (6 bases). Trimming took 3 bases from V and 8 from J, leaving 13 bases between them. This CDR3 region has 14 residues. The germline gives CDR1 SEHNR, CDR2 FQNEAQ (reference sequence). The CDR3 DNA is TGTGCCAGCAGCTTCGGGGGGGCGGGGGAAAAACTGTTTTTT. It yields the protein CASSFGGAGEKLFF.

About this clonotype itself: A clone one base away is much larger, so this may be a read error. The CDR3 end shows no conserved phenylalanine or tryptophan, and so a read error is likely. The DNA is omitted, as the CDR3 cannot be located on it reliably, and the CDR3 follows TCRdb's listing. The J gene is TRBJ1-3, the V gene TRBV10-3; the D call TRBD1 from the table was never checked on the DNA. Germline CDR1 reads ENHRY; CDR2 reads SYGVKD. The CDR3 numbers 11 amino acids, ends counted. This CDR3 is CAISPGTGPVR.

The chain's CDR3 is CASSLEGMGTYEQYF. The CDR3 region has the DNA TGTGCCAGCAGCTTAGAGGGGATGGGGACCTACGAGCAGTACTTC. The J gene is TRBJ2-7, the V gene TRBV7-6; a weak D match, TRBD1 (5 bases). Between the trimmed V and J ends, which lost 1 base and 2 bases, there was a span of 12 bases. Per the germline V gene, CDR1 is SGHVS and CDR2 is FNYEAQ. This CDR3 has 15 amino acids.

The CDR3 sequence is CSGRTGGAETQYF. The CDR3 bases are TGCAGCGGGCGGACAGGGGGCGCCGAGACCCAGTACTTC. This chain links TRBV29-1 with TRBJ2-5, with 11 bases aligning to TRBD1. The length of the CDR3 is 13 residues. Germline CDR1 SQVTM, CDR2 ANQGSEA. V lost 7 bases to trimming and J lost 5 bases; unmatched junction nucleotides: 6.

The V call is TRBV2, the J call TRBJ1-3, with a weak D call TRBD1 (5 bases). Germline loops: CDR1 SNHLY, CDR2 FYNNEI. Trimming pared 8 bases from V and 0 bases from J, leaving 20 bases between. CDR3 size: 17 residues. The CDR3 here is CASPLTRDGVSGNTIYF. The CDR3 nucleotides read TGTGCCAGCCCTCTAACCCGGGACGGAGTCTCTGGAAACACCATATATTTT. Full variable domain (missing parts from reference TRBV2 and TRBJ1-3): EPEVTQTPSHQVTQMGQEVILRCVPISNHLYFYWYRQILGQKVEFLVSFYNNEISEKSEIFDDQFSVERPDGSNFTLKIRSTKLEDSAMYFCASPLTRDGVSGNTIYFGEGSWLTVV.

Comment on this clonotype: Given a much more abundant clone one base away, this may be a read error. The genes are TRBV5-4 and TRBJ2-3; D is undetermined. CDR3 length: 15 residues. CDR1 is SGHNT, CDR2 YYREEE, per germline (reference sequence). Trimming took 0 bases from V and 2 from J, leaving 10 bases between them. The CDR3 reads CASSLETSLTDTQYF. DNA for the CDR3: TGTGCCAGCAGCTTGGAGACGAGCCTCACAGATACGCAGTATTTT. Together with reference TRBV5-4 and TRBJ2-3, the CDR3 gives the full variable domain: ETGVTQSPTHLIKTRGQQVTLRCSSQSGHNTVSWYQQALGQGPQFIFQYYREEENGRGNFPPRFSGLQFPNYSSELNVNALELDDSALYLCASSLETSLTDTQYFGPGTRLTVL.

This clonotype was picked up a small number of times. This sequence joins TRBV15 and TRBJ1-2; tentative D call: TRBD1 (6 bases). The CDR3 is made up of 14 amino acids. V lost 0 bases to trimming and J lost 5 bases, with 10 bases between them. Germline V gene data show CDR1 as LNHNV and CDR2 as YYDKDF (reference sequence). CDR3 nucleotide sequence: TGTGCCACCAGCAGAGAATGGACAGAGTATGGCTACACCTTC. It translates to CATSREWTEYGYTF.

V is TRBV10-3 and J is TRBJ1-1; TRBD1 is a possible D gene (5 bases). The V and J ends lost 6 bases and 1 base respectively, with 15 bases between them. CDR1 and CDR2 from the germline V gene are ENHRY and SYGVKD. The CDR3 sequence is 15 residues long. CDR3 nucleotides: TGTGCCATCAGCCCGGGTGGTCAGGGGAACACTGAAGCTTTCTTT. Translating gives CAISPGGQGNTEAFF.

This rearrangement joins TRBV19 to TRBJ1-2; TRBD1 matches at 12 bases. Germline CDR1 is LNHDA and CDR2 is SQIVND (reference sequence). Trimming cost V 5 bases and J 8 bases; bases outside gene matches: 6. The CDR3 contains 14 residues. CDR3 nucleotides: TGTGCCAGTAGTGCCACCGGGACAGGGGGCGGCTACACCTTC. Amino acid sequence: CASSATGTGGGYTF.

This clonotype was seen ten or more times. The V gene is TRBV7-9, the J gene TRBJ2-7, with D maybe TRBD1 (5 bases). CDR1 is SEHNR, CDR2 FQNEAQ, per germline (reference sequence). V was cut by 1 base and J by 2 bases, with 9 bases left in between. The CDR3 runs 14 residues. CDR3 amino acids: CASSLEGAPYEQYF. CDR3 bases: TGTGCCAGCAGCTTAGAAGGGGCACCCTACGAGCAGTACTTC.

This clonotype was detected ten times or more. V is TRBV24-1 and J is TRBJ2-2; no clear D. Germline lookup yields CDR1 KGHDR and CDR2 SFDVKD. The CDR3 has 12 residues. V lost 0 bases, J lost 5 bases, and 0 bases lay in between. The CDR3 DNA reads TGTGCCACCAGTGATTTGACCGGGGAGCTGTTTTTT. Protein product: CATSDLTGELFF.

CDR3 residues: CASSMESRYNEQFF. The CDR3 DNA reads as TGTGCCAGCAGTATGGAGTCGCGGTACAATGAGCAGTTCTTC. This chain links TRBV6-1 with TRBJ2-1; D remains ambiguous. V lost 5 bases to trimming and J lost 4 bases, with 12 bases between them. CDR3 length: 14 amino acids. From germline, CDR1 is MNHNS and CDR2 SASEGT.

J is TRBJ2-2 and V is TRBV28; D is possibly TRBD2 (6 bases). Germline CDR1 MDHEN, CDR2 SYDVKM. The CDR3 is 16 amino acids. V was cut by 5 bases and J by 1 base, with 14 bases left in between. As DNA, the CDR3 is TGTGCCAGCAGTGGTCGGGACGGGAGGAACACCGGGGAGCTGTTTTTT. Amino acids: CASSGRDGRNTGELFF. Together with reference TRBV28 and TRBJ2-2, the CDR3 gives the full variable domain: DVKVTQSSRYLVKRTGEKVFLECVQDMDHENMFWYRQDPGLGLRLIYFSYDVKMKEKGDIPEGYSVSREKKERFSLILESASTNQTSMYLCASSGRDGRNTGELFFGEGSRLTVL.

The sample holds one count of this clonotype. The chain couples TRBV11-2 to TRBJ1-2; TRBD1 aligns across 8 bases. This CDR3 comprises 14 residues. Germline CDR1 and CDR2: SGHAT and FQNNGV. The trim removed 1 base at V and 5 bases at J, leaving 3 bases unmatched. CDR3 loop: CASSLVQGAYGYTF. The DNA of the CDR3 is TGTGCCAGCAGCTTAGTTCAGGGGGCTTATGGCTACACCTTC.